This TCR beta chain was sequenced during a study of Graves' ophthalmopathy and Graves' hyperthyroidism. Study background: Upon initial diagnosis and before any treatment, peripheral blood was collected. Study-wide results and limits: Most thyroid clonotypes with frequency above 0.001 were detected in blood too.

V shed 4 bases and J shed 5 bases, with 14 bases lying between them. This CDR3 is built from 14 residues. Germline-derived CDR1 and CDR2 are KGHDR and SFDVKD. This clonotype showed up many times. Its target is not known. From RNA, the CDR3 regions of TCR beta chains were amplified and sequenced. After a first-round RT-PCR with HTBI primers, a second-round multiplex PCR was run. MiXCR, run by TCRdb on the multiplex PCR reads, gives a single entry per CDR3 protein. The sample has fewer than 250,000 distinct CDR3 sequences, 25% to 30% seen once. Researchers turned away patients with other autoimmune diseases, uncontrolled infections, pregnancy or lactation.

The sequenced sample consisted of peripheral blood. The chain has TRBV24-1 and TRBJ2-7; D possibly corresponds to TRBD1 (6 bases). The TCR comes from a man over 45 with Graves' ophthalmopathy. The CDR3 sequence is CATSDPRDTNEQYF. Written as DNA, the CDR3 is TGTGCCACCAGTGACCCGAGGGACACCAACGAGCAGTACTTC.